This entry lists 30 T cell receptor beta chains sequenced from one sample in a study of control samples from healthy donors and cancer patients. Some clones are missing from TCRdb's copy, which holds only in-frame ones; the method was immunoSEQ multiplex PCR. The data contain about 96,000 clones, approximately 95% of them seen just once; the ten biggest clones take up less than 10%. Sequenced material: blood. These receptor sequences come from a man between 18 and 29 years old in good health.

The chain carries TRBV10-3 and TRBJ1-5; TRBD1 is a possible D gene (6 bases). The CDR3 length is 14 residues. Germline CDR1 and CDR2: ENHRY and SYGVKD. The V and J ends lost 10 bases and 5 bases respectively, with 18 bases between them. CDR3 sequence reads: CATSIEGGDQPQHF. DNA of the CDR3: TGTGCCACCTCTATCGAGGGGGGAGATCAGCCCCAGCATTTT.

The rearrangement joins TRBV19 to TRBJ1-1; 7 nucleotides line up with TRBD1. In germline, CDR1 is LNHDA, CDR2 SQIVND (reference sequence). The CDR3 extends over 15 amino acids. Trimming cost V 5 bases and J 1 base; bases outside gene matches: 7. The CDR3 spells CASSQGGHPNTEAFF. The CDR3 DNA is TGTGCCAGTAGTCAGGGGGGACACCCGAACACTGAAGCTTTCTTT.

The gene calls are TRBV7-2 and TRBJ2-2; 9 bases are shared with TRBD1. The CDR3 totals 16 residues. Trimming removed 0 bases from V and 5 bases from J; junction bases left unmatched: 4. CDR1 SGHTA and CDR2 FQGNSA come from the germline V gene. The CDR3 nucleotides are TGTGCCAGCAGCTTAGCACCGGGACAGGGAACCGGGGAGCTGTTTTTT. It codes for CASSLAPGQGTGELFF. The full variable domain, completed using reference TRBV7-2 and TRBJ2-2, is GAGVSQSPSNKVTEKGKDVELRCDPISGHTALYWYRQSLGQGLEFLIYFQGNSAPDKSGLPSDRFSAERTGGSVSTLTIQRTQQEDSAVYLCASSLAPGQGTGELFFGEGSRLTVL.

The chain is built from TRBV28 and TRBJ2-7; D possibly corresponds to TRBD2 (6 bases). V dropped 3 bases and J dropped 4 bases, with 13 bases sitting between them. This CDR3 region has 14 residues. Germline CDR1 MDHEN, CDR2 SYDVKM. DNA for the CDR3: TGTGCCAGCAGTTTCCTCCGGGGAGGTTACGAGCAGTACTTC. Amino acids: CASSFLRGGYEQYF.

The chain has TRBV19 and TRBJ1-1; D remains unclear. Germline V gives CDR1 LNHDA, CDR2 SQIVND (reference sequence). V was shortened by 6 bases and J by 2 bases, with 4 bases between the two germline ends. This CDR3 comprises 11 residues. The CDR3 sequence: CASRLNTEAFF. CDR3 nucleotide sequence: TGTGCCAGTAGGTTAAACACTGAAGCTTTCTTT. Together with reference TRBV19 and TRBJ1-1, the CDR3 gives the full variable domain: DGGITQSPKYLFRKEGQNVTLSCEQNLNHDAMYWYRQDPGQGLRLIYYSQIVNDFQKGDIAEGYSVSREKKESFPLTVTSAQKNPTAFYLCASRLNTEAFFGQGTRLTVV.

J is TRBJ2-1 and V is TRBV3-1 (or the pseudogene TRBV3-2); the D gene could be TRBD1 or TRBD2 (5 bases each). CDR3 length: 10 amino acids. CDR1 is LGHDT, CDR2 YNNKEL, per germline (reference sequence). V dropped 6 bases and J dropped 8 bases, with 5 bases sitting between them. The CDR3 bases are TGTGCCAGCAGGGGGGATGAGCAGTTCTTC. It encodes CASRGDEQFF.

This chain's CDR3 is CASSDGITDTQYF. The CDR3 bases are TGTGCCAGCAGTGATGGTATTACAGATACGCAGTATTTT. The chain carries TRBV25-1 and TRBJ2-3; D gene uncertain. Trimming removed 3 bases at V and 3 bases at J, with 7 bases between. Germline values: CDR1 MGHDK, CDR2 SYGVNS. The CDR3 length is 13 residues.

The rearrangement links TRBV30 to TRBJ2-3, with no clear D. Trimming removed 2 bases at V and 1 base at J, with 10 bases between. Looked up from germline, CDR1 is GTSNPN and CDR2 is SVGIG (reference sequence). There are 14 residues in the CDR3. Written as DNA, the CDR3 is TGTGCCTGGAGTTCATTAGGCGGCACAGATACGCAGTATTTT. This gives the protein CAWSSLGGTDTQYF.

This chain connects TRBV10-2 to TRBJ2-3, with 7 bases aligning to TRBD2. The V gene's germline CDR1 is WSHSY and CDR2 SAAADI. The CDR3 extends over 14 amino acids. Trimming took 6 bases from V and 7 from J; bases not matched to a gene: 10. The CDR3 DNA reads TGCGCCAGCAGGAACCGGGACTATGATAATACGCAGTATTTT. Its protein product is CASRNRDYDNTQYF.

The J gene is TRBJ1-1, the V gene TRBV10-1; D ambiguous. Trimming pared 5 bases from V and 1 base from J, leaving 5 bases between. Germline lookup yields CDR1 WNHNN and CDR2 SYGVQD (reference sequence). The CDR3 loop spans 12 amino acids. In DNA, the CDR3 is TGCGCCAGCAGTCGGGGGAACACTGAAGCTTTCTTT. Translated, it gives CASSRGNTEAFF.

The gene calls are TRBV30 and TRBJ1-2, with 9 bases lining up with TRBD1. Germline trimming cut 4 bases from V and 8 bases from J; bases unmatched to any gene: 11. In germline, CDR1 is GTSNPN, CDR2 SVGIG (reference sequence). The CDR3 is 14 amino acids. The CDR3 nucleotides are TGTGCCTGGACTCCATGGGGACAGGGTCAAGGCTACACCTTC. Encoded protein: CAWTPWGQGQGYTF.

J is TRBJ2-3 and V is TRBV27, with TRBD2 matching 10 bases. In germline, CDR1 is MNHEY, CDR2 SMNVEV (reference sequence). This CDR3 is built from 18 residues. After removal of 4 bases from V and 1 base from J, the junction contained 11 bases not matched to a gene. The CDR3 DNA follows: TGTGCCAGCAGTTCTTTAACTCTAAGCGGGAGGGGCACAGATACGCAGTATTTT. The encoded protein is CASSSLTLSGRGTDTQYF.

The chain uses TRBV7-8 and TRBJ1-2; TRBD1 agrees at 8 bases. Germline trimming cut 6 bases from V and 5 bases from J; bases unmatched to any gene: 5. This CDR3 has 13 amino acids. Germline V gene lookup returns CDR1 SGHVS and CDR2 FQNEAQ. The DNA for the CDR3 is TGTGCCAGCAGTGGACAGGGAGTATATGGCTACACCTTC. It encodes CASSGQGVYGYTF.

This chain links TRBV29-1 with TRBJ2-3; D remains unclear. Per germline, CDR1 SQVTM and CDR2 ANQGSEA. V gave up 3 bases and J gave up 0 bases, with 10 bases separating them. This CDR3 has 14 residues. The CDR3 DNA sequence: TGCAGCGTTGACCAGGACCGCAGCACAGATACGCAGTATTTT. This codes for CSVDQDRSTDTQYF.

The chain uses TRBV6-6 and TRBJ1-4, with D unresolved. Trimming left V 5 bases short and J 5 bases short, with 12 bases between. The length of the CDR3 is 14 residues. Germline V CDR1 and CDR2: MNHNY, SVGAGI (reference sequence). CDR3 sequence (DNA): TGTGCCAGCAGTCCCGTCCCGAAAAATGAAAAACTGTTTTTT. It translates to CASSPVPKNEKLFF.

Written as DNA, the CDR3 is TGTGCCAGCAGCTCTGGGCAGCACTATGGCTACACCTTC. Encoded protein: CASSSGQHYGYTF. V usage is TRBV13 and J usage is TRBJ1-2; D not resolved. The CDR3 has 13 residues. Trimming took off 4 bases at V and 3 bases at J, with 9 bases between the two ends. Germline loops: CDR1 PRHDT, CDR2 FYEKMQ (reference sequence).

In this sample, this clone turned up a few times. This chain links TRBV18 with TRBJ1-2; 10 bases line up with TRBD1. J lost 3 bases, V lost 4 bases, and 2 bases had no gene match. Germline CDR1 reads KGHSH; CDR2 reads LQKENI. This CDR3 comprises 14 residues. The CDR3 protein is CASSLGTGDYGYTF. DNA of the CDR3: TGTGCCAGCTCACTCGGGACAGGGGACTATGGCTACACCTTC.

This rearrangement joins TRBV2 to TRBJ2-5, with TRBD2 matching over 7 bases. Germline-derived CDR1 and CDR2 are SNHLY and FYNNEI. The CDR3 runs 13 residues. The V and J ends lost 7 bases and 2 bases, in that order; junction bases with no gene match: 4. CDR3 protein: CASTAGEQETQYF. DNA of the CDR3: TGTGCCAGCACGGCGGGGGAACAAGAGACCCAGTACTTC.

The chain recombines TRBV3-1 (or the pseudogene TRBV3-2) with TRBJ1-1; no firm D call. Trimming pared 4 bases from V and 1 base from J, leaving 7 bases between. The germline V gene has CDR1 LGHDT and CDR2 YNNKEL (reference sequence). The CDR3 spans 13 residues. CDR3 amino acids: CASSLTANTEAFF. CDR3 DNA sequence: TGTGCCAGCAGCCTAACGGCGAACACTGAAGCTTTCTTT.

The chain is built from TRBV5-6 and TRBJ1-5; the D is unclear. Germline-derived CDR1 and CDR2 are SGHDT and YYEEEE. The germline V and J ends were trimmed by 0 bases and 7 bases, with 5 bases remaining between them. The length of the CDR3 is 12 residues. The CDR3 bases are TGTGCCAGCAGCTTGGAGAGCCAGCCCCAGCATTTT. It is translated as CASSLESQPQHF.

The rearrangement uses TRBV3-1 (or the pseudogene TRBV3-2) and TRBJ1-1; 9 nucleotides match TRBD1. Per the germline V gene, CDR1 is LGHDT and CDR2 is YNNKEL (reference sequence). V gave up 1 base and J gave up 4 bases; unmatched junction bases: 4. The CDR3 length is 15 residues. CDR3 sequence reads: CASSQVVTGGTEAFF. As DNA, the CDR3 is TGTGCCAGCAGCCAAGTTGTGACAGGGGGCACTGAAGCTTTCTTT.

The CDR3 region has the DNA TGTGCCAGCAGCTTAGGGACCTCGAGGAGCTCCTATAATTCACCCCTCCACTTT. Translation: CASSLGTSRSSYNSPLHF. This sequence joins TRBV7-6 and TRBJ1-6; no firm D call. The V gene's germline CDR1 is SGHVS and CDR2 FNYEAQ. CDR3 size: 18 residues. V lost 1 base and J 0 bases, leaving 13 bases between the germline ends.

CDR3 bases: TGTGCCAGCACCCGGGGGGGGTCCTACGAGCAGTACTTC. As protein: CASTRGGSYEQYF. The chain recombines TRBV3-1 (or the pseudogene TRBV3-2) with TRBJ2-7; TRBD2 matches 8 bases. Germline lookup yields CDR1 LGHDT and CDR2 YNNKEL (reference sequence). The CDR3 consists of 13 residues. With 7 bases clipped from V and 1 base from J, the junction kept 3 bases outside the gene matches.

The DNA of the CDR3 is TGCGCCAGCAGCCAACGTGCTGAAGAGACCCAGTACTTC. Amino acid sequence: CASSQRAEETQYF. V gene TRBV4-1 combines with J gene TRBJ2-5; D not resolved. Germline values: CDR1 MGHRA, CDR2 YSYEKL. The CDR3 totals 13 residues. Trimming cost V 2 bases and J 3 bases, with 7 bases left between them.

The rearrangement links TRBV9 to TRBJ1-4; the D gene is possibly TRBD1 (5 bases). The CDR3 consists of 14 residues. Per the germline V gene, CDR1 is SGDLS and CDR2 is YYNGEE. V gave up 0 bases and J gave up 5 bases, with 8 bases separating them. The CDR3 bases are TGTGCCAGCAGCGTAGAATCAGGGAATGAAAAACTGTTTTTT. Its protein product is CASSVESGNEKLFF.

V gene TRBV7-9 combines with J gene TRBJ1-2; the D is unclear. The CDR3 loop spans 16 amino acids. The germline gives CDR1 SEHNR, CDR2 FQNEAQ (reference sequence). Trimming shortened V by 2 bases and J by 5 bases, and 18 bases separated the two germline ends. In DNA, the CDR3 is TGTGCCAGCAGCTTAACAACGGCCGCAGCCAGGTATGGCTACACCTTC. It codes for CASSLTTAAARYGYTF.

The chain couples TRBV18 to TRBJ2-7; D gene unclear. Germline CDR1 and CDR2: KGHSH and LQKENI. Trimming left V 4 bases short and J 4 bases short, with 11 bases between. The CDR3 length is 13 residues. The CDR3 sequence: CASSLTMAYEQYF. CDR3 DNA sequence: TGTGCCAGCTCACTAACCATGGCGTACGAGCAGTACTTC.

This clone was seen once. This chain connects TRBV14 to TRBJ2-7; no definite D call. Germline-derived CDR1 and CDR2 are SGHDN and FVKESK. CDR3 size: 12 residues. Deletions cut 5 bases from V and 4 bases from J, with 9 bases between. CDR3 in amino acids: CASSYSWYEQYF. CDR3 nucleotide sequence: TGTGCCAGCAGCTACTCATGGTACGAGCAGTACTTC.

The chain employs TRBV6-8 and TRBJ2-6, with D possibly matching TRBD2 (5 bases). The CDR3 consists of 14 residues. The V and J ends lost 8 bases and 4 bases respectively, with 12 bases between them. In germline, CDR1 is MNHGY, CDR2 SAAAGT. The CDR3 DNA reads TGTGCCAGCGTCGGAGGTGGGGGGGCCAACGTCCTGACTTTC. Translating it yields CASVGGGGANVLTF.

The genes are TRBV30 and TRBJ2-2, with 13 bases that match TRBD2. Per germline, CDR1 GTSNPN and CDR2 SVGIG (reference sequence). Unmatched junction bases numbered 10, after V lost 0 bases and J lost 6 bases. The CDR3 loop spans 18 amino acids. CDR3 region: CAWSVLAGGKRGAGELFF. CDR3 DNA: TGTGCCTGGAGTGTACTAGCGGGAGGGAAGAGGGGCGCCGGGGAGCTGTTTTTT.